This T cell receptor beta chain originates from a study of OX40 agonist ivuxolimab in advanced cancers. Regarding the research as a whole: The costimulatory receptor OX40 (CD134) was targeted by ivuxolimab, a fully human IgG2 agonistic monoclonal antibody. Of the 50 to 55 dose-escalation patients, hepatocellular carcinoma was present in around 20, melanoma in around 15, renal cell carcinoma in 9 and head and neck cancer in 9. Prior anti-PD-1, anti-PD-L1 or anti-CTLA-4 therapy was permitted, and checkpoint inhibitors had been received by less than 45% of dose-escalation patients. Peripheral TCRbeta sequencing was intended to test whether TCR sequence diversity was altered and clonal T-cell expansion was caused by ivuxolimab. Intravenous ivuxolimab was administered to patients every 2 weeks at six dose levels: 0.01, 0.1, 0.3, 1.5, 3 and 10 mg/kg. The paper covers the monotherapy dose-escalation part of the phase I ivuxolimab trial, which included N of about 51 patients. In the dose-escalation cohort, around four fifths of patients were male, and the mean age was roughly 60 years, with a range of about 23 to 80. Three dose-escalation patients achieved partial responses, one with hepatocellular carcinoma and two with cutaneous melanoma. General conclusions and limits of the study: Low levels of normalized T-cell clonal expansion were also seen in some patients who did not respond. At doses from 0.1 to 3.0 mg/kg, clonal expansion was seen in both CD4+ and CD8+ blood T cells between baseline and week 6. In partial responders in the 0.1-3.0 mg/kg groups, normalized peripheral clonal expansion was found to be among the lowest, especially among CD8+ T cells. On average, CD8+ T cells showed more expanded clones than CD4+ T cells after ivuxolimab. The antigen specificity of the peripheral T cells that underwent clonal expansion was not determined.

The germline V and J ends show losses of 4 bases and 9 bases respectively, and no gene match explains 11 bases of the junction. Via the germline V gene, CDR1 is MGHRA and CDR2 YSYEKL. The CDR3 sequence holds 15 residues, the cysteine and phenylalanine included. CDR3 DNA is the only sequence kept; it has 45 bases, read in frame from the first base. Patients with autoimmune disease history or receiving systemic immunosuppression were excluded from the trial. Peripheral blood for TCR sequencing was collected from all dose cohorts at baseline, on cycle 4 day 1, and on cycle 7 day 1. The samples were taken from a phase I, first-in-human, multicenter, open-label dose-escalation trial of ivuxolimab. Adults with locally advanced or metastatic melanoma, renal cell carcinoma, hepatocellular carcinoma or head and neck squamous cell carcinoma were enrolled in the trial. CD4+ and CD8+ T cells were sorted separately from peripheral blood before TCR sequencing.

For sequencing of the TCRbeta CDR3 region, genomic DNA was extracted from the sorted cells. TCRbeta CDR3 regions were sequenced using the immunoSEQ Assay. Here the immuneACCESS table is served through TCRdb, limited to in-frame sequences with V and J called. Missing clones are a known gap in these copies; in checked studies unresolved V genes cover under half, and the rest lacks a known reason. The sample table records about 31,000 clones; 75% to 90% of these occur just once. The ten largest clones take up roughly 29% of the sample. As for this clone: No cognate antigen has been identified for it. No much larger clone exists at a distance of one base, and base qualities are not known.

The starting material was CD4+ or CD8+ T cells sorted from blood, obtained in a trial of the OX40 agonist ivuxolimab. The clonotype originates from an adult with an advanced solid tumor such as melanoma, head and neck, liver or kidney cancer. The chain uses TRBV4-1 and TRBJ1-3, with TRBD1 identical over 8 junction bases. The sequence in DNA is TGCGCCAGCAGCCCAATGGACAGGGAATTTAGCACCATATATTTT. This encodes CASSPMDREFSTIYF.